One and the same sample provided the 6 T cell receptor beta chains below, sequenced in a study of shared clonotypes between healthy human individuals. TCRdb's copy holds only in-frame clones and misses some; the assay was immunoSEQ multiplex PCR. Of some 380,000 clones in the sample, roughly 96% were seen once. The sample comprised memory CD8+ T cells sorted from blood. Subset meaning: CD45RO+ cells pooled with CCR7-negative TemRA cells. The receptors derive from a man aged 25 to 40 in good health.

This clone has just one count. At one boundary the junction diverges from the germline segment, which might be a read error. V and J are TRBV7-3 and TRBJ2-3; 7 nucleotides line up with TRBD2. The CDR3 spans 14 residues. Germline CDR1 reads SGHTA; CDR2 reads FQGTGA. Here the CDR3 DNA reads TGTGTCAGCAGCCCTCAGCGGGATTGGGATACGCAGTATTTT. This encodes CVSSPQRDWDTQYF.

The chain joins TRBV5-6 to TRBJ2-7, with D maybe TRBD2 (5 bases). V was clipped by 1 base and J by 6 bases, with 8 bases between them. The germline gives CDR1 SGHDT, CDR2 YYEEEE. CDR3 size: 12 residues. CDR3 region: CASSLLGSEQYF. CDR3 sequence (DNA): TGTGCCAGCAGCTTGCTAGGGAGCGAGCAGTACTTC. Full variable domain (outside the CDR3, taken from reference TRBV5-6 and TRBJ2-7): DAGVTQSPTHLIKTRGQQVTLRCSPKSGHDTVSWYQQALGQGPQFIFQYYEEEERQRGNFPDRFSGHQFPNYSSELNVNALLLGDSALYLCASSLLGSEQYFGPGTRLTVT.

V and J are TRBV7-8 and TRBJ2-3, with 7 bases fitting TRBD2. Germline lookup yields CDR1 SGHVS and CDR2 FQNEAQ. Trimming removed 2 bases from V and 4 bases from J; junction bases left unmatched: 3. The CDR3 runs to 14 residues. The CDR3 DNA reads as TGTGCCAGCAGCTTATTTGGGGGGGCAGATACGCAGTATTTT. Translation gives CASSLFGGADTQYF.

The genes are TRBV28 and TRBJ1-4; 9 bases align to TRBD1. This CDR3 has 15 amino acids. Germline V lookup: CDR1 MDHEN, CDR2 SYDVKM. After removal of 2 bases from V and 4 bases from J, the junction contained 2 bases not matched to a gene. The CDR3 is CASSLPGQGNEKLFF. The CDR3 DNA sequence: TGTGCCAGCAGTTTACCGGGACAGGGTAATGAAAAACTGTTTTTT. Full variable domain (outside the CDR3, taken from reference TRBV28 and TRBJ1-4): DVKVTQSSRYLVKRTGEKVFLECVQDMDHENMFWYRQDPGLGLRLIYFSYDVKMKEKGDIPEGYSVSREKKERFSLILESASTNQTSMYLCASSLPGQGNEKLFFGSGTQLSVL.

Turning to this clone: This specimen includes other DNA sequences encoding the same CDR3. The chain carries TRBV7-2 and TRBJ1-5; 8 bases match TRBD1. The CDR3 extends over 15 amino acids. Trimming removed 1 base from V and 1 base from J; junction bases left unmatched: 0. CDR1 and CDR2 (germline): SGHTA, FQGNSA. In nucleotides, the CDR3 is TGTGCCAGCAGCTTAGGACAGGGGAGCAATCAGCCCCAGCATTTT. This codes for CASSLGQGSNQPQHF. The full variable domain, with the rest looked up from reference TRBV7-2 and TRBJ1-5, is GAGVSQSPSNKVTEKGKDVELRCDPISGHTALYWYRQSLGQGLEFLIYFQGNSAPDKSGLPSDRFSAERTGGSVSTLTIQRTQQEDSAVYLCASSLGQGSNQPQHFGDGTRLSIL.

Here the CDR3 reads CASSRPGGQETQYF. The CDR3 coding sequence is TGTGCCAGCAGTCGCCCTGGGGGGCAAGAGACCCAGTACTTC. This chain links TRBV6-5 with TRBJ2-5, with D maybe TRBD2 (6 bases). Germline values: CDR1 MNHEY, CDR2 SVGAGI. V shed 5 bases and J shed 2 bases, with 12 bases lying between them. This CDR3 has 14 amino acids.